This paragraph reports one TCR beta chain. Its specificity is unknown. Method: immunoSEQ multiplex PCR; TCRdb's copy keeps in-frame clones and lacks some. Here the sample spans tens of thousands of clones, around nine tenths being singletons. These data belong to a study of T cell responses to AZD1222 COVID-19 vaccine. The study, taken as a whole, reports: Unmutated regions of variants are reportedly targeted by nearly half of spike-specific TCRs.

V shed 7 bases and J shed 3 bases, with 15 bases lying between them. Germline V gene data show CDR1 as MDHEN and CDR2 as SYDVKM. This CDR3 has 14 amino acids. The receptor was isolated from an adult in good health. The sequencing used peripheral blood, collected on day 0 of MenACWY control vaccination. The chain has TRBV28 and TRBJ1-1; maybe TRBD1 (6 bases). The CDR3 sequence is CASNTEGGYTEAFF. The CDR3 nucleotides read TGTGCCAGCAACACGGAAGGGGGGTACACTGAAGCTTTCTTT.